These 31 T cell receptor beta chains share one sample of origin, sequenced in a study of cytomegalovirus exposure and HLA in healthy donors. The PCR ran on 60 Vbeta and 13 Jbeta primers. Only in-frame clones appear in the TCRdb table, and some are missing; sequencing was by immunoSEQ multiplex PCR. The data show about 59,000 clones, 65% to 90% seen once. Sequencing was carried out using PBMCs. All receptors derive from a human donor in good health.

The V and J genes are TRBV5-1 and TRBJ2-3; 9 bases map to TRBD1. CDR1 SGHRS and CDR2 YFSETQ come from the germline V gene. Trimming removed 0 bases from V and 2 bases from J; junction bases left unmatched: 10. The CDR3 consists of 18 residues. As DNA, the CDR3 is TGCGCCAGCAGCTTGGGGGGCTCCGGGACAGGGTACACAGATACGCAGTATTTT. Translating it yields CASSLGGSGTGYTDTQYF.

The chain joins TRBV27 to TRBJ1-2; D perhaps matches TRBD1 (6 bases). This CDR3 comprises 14 residues. In germline, CDR1 is MNHEY, CDR2 SMNVEV (reference sequence). Trimming shortened V by 2 bases and J by 4 bases, and 11 bases separated the two germline ends. The chain's CDR3 is CASSLGGARYGYTF. The CDR3 DNA follows: TGTGCCAGCAGTTTAGGGGGGGCGCGCTATGGCTACACCTTC.

The count of this clone is one. The genes are TRBV18 and TRBJ2-2, with unresolved D. The CDR3 covers 14 residues. In germline, CDR1 is KGHSH, CDR2 LQKENI. Trimming stripped 2 bases from V and 7 bases from J, with 11 bases between. CDR3 in amino acids: CASSPIGQSGELFF. CDR3 coding DNA: TGTGCCAGCTCACCAATTGGGCAGAGCGGGGAGCTGTTTTTT.

This chain connects TRBV6-1 to TRBJ1-5; D may be TRBD1 (6 bases). Trimming took off 3 bases at V and 1 base at J, with 10 bases between the two ends. The germline gives CDR1 MNHNS, CDR2 SASEGT. This CDR3 is built from 15 residues. CDR3 loop: CASSDTGQSNQPQHF. CDR3 bases: TGTGCCAGCAGTGATACAGGACAGAGCAATCAGCCCCAGCATTTT.

The gene calls are TRBV6-5 and TRBJ1-4; perhaps TRBD1 as D (5 bases). Germline V gene lookup returns CDR1 MNHEY and CDR2 SVGAGI. The CDR3 extends over 14 amino acids. The V gene lost 6 bases and the J gene lost 7 bases, with 15 bases spanning the gap. As DNA, the CDR3 is TGTGCCAGCAGCGACGCGGGGGGGGGTGAAAAACTGTTTTTT. Translating gives CASSDAGGGEKLFF.

As regards this clone: This sample also contains other DNA sequences that code for the same CDR3. The chain links TRBV10-3 to TRBJ2-3; the match to TRBD2 covers 7 bases. CDR3 length: 15 amino acids. V shed 6 bases and J 2 bases; nucleotides not matched to a gene: 8. CDR1 and CDR2 from the germline V gene are ENHRY and SYGVKD. CDR3 in amino acids: CAIRAGLVPTDTQYF. As DNA, the CDR3 is TGTGCCATCAGAGCTGGACTAGTTCCCACAGATACGCAGTATTTT.

The chain uses TRBV19 and TRBJ2-7; TRBD1 matches at 10 bases. This CDR3 comprises 15 residues. J lost 3 bases, V lost 7 bases, and 9 bases had no gene match. Germline CDR1 LNHDA, CDR2 SQIVND (reference sequence). This chain's CDR3 is CASKGGQGEIYEQYF. In DNA form, the CDR3 reads TGTGCCAGTAAAGGAGGACAGGGGGAAATCTACGAGCAGTACTTC.

This chain connects TRBV10-3 to TRBJ2-7, with 12 bases lining up with TRBD1. V lost 2 bases and J lost 9; bases outside the gene matches: 8. CDR1 and CDR2 (germline): ENHRY, SYGVKD. The length of the CDR3 is 15 residues. CDR3 nucleotides: TGTGCCATCAGTGAGACCGGGACAGGGGGCGTTGGGCAGTACTTC. Translating gives CAISETGTGGVGQYF.

CDR3 nucleotide sequence: TGTGCCAGCAGTTCATCCGGGACAGGGGTAGGCTACACCTTC. Amino acid sequence: CASSSSGTGVGYTF. The chain employs TRBV7-9 and TRBJ1-2; TRBD1 matches at 10 bases. V lost 6 bases to trimming and J lost 8 bases; unmatched junction nucleotides: 9. Per germline, CDR1 SEHNR and CDR2 FQNEAQ (reference sequence). This CDR3 comprises 14 residues.

This clone appeared a few times. The chain links TRBV6-1 to TRBJ2-5, with 7 bases fitting TRBD2. With V trimmed by 5 bases and J by 5 bases, 11 bases remained unmatched. CDR1 and CDR2 from the germline V gene are MNHNS and SASEGT. The CDR3 contains 15 residues. The CDR3 DNA is TGTGCCAGCAGTCTAGCGGACGGGACCGCGGAGACCCAGTACTTC. Amino acids: CASSLADGTAETQYF.

The V and J genes are TRBV7-3 and TRBJ2-3; tentative D call: TRBD2 (5 bases). Trimming shortened V by 1 base and J by 3 bases, and 17 bases separated the two germline ends. The CDR3 has 17 residues. The germline V gene has CDR1 SGHTA and CDR2 FQGTGA. In DNA, the CDR3 is TGTGCCAGCAGCTTAATGGTGGGAGCCGGAAGAACAGATACGCAGTATTTT. Amino acid sequence: CASSLMVGAGRTDTQYF.

This chain joins TRBV7-2 and TRBJ2-1; D is perhaps TRBD2 (5 bases). This CDR3 has 16 amino acids. Germline V gives CDR1 SGHTA, CDR2 FQGNSA. Trimming took off 4 bases at V and 3 bases at J, with 16 bases between the two ends. The CDR3 here is CASSSRAVLGYNEQFF. CDR3 bases: TGTGCCAGCAGCTCAAGAGCGGTCCTGGGCTACAATGAGCAGTTCTTC.

The chain joins TRBV10-3 to TRBJ1-3, with TRBD1 as a possible D gene (5 bases). The V and J ends lost 5 bases and 4 bases respectively, with 12 bases between them. CDR1 is ENHRY and CDR2 is SYGVKD in the germline V gene. The CDR3 totals 14 residues. The CDR3 region is CAISPGRSGNTIYF. DNA of the CDR3: TGTGCCATCAGTCCAGGGCGCTCGGGAAACACCATATATTTT.

This clone was counted only a few times. The chain's CDR3 is CASSETGFAEAFF. For the CDR3, the DNA is TGTGCCAGCAGTGAAACAGGCTTCGCTGAAGCTTTCTTT. The chain recombines TRBV2 with TRBJ1-1; D is perhaps TRBD1 (5 bases). V was cut by 2 bases and J by 6 bases, with 10 bases left in between. This CDR3 is built from 13 residues. CDR1 and CDR2 (germline): SNHLY, FYNNEI.

This clone was recorded once. The chain links TRBV2 to TRBJ1-4; D not resolved. Trimming took 4 bases from V and 8 from J, leaving 8 bases between them. The CDR3 consists of 12 residues. Germline assignment: CDR1 SNHLY and CDR2 FYNNEI. The CDR3 coding sequence is TGTGCCAGCAGTGGTAACACCGAAAAACTGTTTTTT. It specifies CASSGNTEKLFF.

The rearrangement uses TRBV21-1 and TRBJ2-5; whether TRBD1, the table's D call, matches the DNA was not checked. TRBV21-1 represents a pseudogene. The CDR3 consists of 14 residues. CDR3 coding DNA: TGTGCCAGCAGCAAACATCAGACATTAGAGACCCAGTACTTC. Its protein product is CASSKHQTLETQYF.

The CDR3 DNA is TGCGCCAGCAGCTTGGGTGAGCGGGGGCAGACCCAGTACTTC. Protein: CASSLGERGQTQYF. The rearrangement joins TRBV5-1 to TRBJ2-5; 8 nucleotides align to TRBD2. Germline V gene sequence: CDR1 SGHRS, CDR2 YFSETQ. The CDR3 totals 14 residues. The V segment lost 0 bases and the J segment 6 bases; nucleotides outside the gene matches: 4.

The rearrangement uses TRBV11-2 and TRBJ2-1; perhaps TRBD2 as D (6 bases). The CDR3 spans 15 residues. Looked up from germline, CDR1 is SGHAT and CDR2 is FQNNGV. CDR3 DNA sequence: TGTGCAAGCGGGCCAACTAGGTCCTCCTACAATGAGCAGTTCTTC. This gives the protein CASGPTRSSYNEQFF.

The genes are TRBV9 and TRBJ2-7; TRBD2 agrees at 11 bases. This CDR3 is built from 14 residues. Trimming at V came to 3 bases and at J to 6 bases, leaving 5 bases not matched to a gene. CDR1 is SGDLS, CDR2 YYNGEE, per germline. The CDR3 reads CASSASGGFSEQYF. The CDR3 DNA reads TGTGCCAGCAGCGCTAGCGGGGGGTTCTCCGAGCAGTACTTC.

Only one count was recorded for this clone. V is TRBV5-1 and J is TRBJ2-2; possibly TRBD1 for D (7 bases). Per the germline V gene, CDR1 is SGHRS and CDR2 is YFSETQ. V was pared by 1 base and J by 5 bases, with 15 bases between. The length of the CDR3 is 16 residues. CDR3 region: CASSLFVQGGTGELFF. The CDR3 DNA reads as TGCGCCAGCAGCTTGTTCGTTCAGGGGGGAACCGGGGAGCTGTTTTTT.

J is TRBJ2-1 and V is TRBV7-8, with D perhaps matching TRBD1 (6 bases). Trimming took 1 base from V and 5 from J, leaving 12 bases between them. Germline V gives CDR1 SGHVS, CDR2 FQNEAQ. This CDR3 is 15 amino acids long. CDR3 protein: CASSLDQRGNNEQFF. CDR3 bases: TGTGCCAGCAGCTTAGACCAAAGGGGGAACAATGAGCAGTTCTTC.

The rearrangement uses TRBV27 and TRBJ2-5; 7 bases are shared with TRBD2. The J call is doubtful: the DNA matches TRBJ2-7 better. Germline CDR1 and CDR2: MNHEY and SMNVEV (reference sequence). The CDR3 consists of 15 residues. This CDR3 is CASSWVAGVRYEQYF. Written as DNA, the CDR3 is TGTGCCAGCAGTTGGGTAGCGGGTGTCCGATACGAGCAGTACTTC.

The chain is built from TRBV28 and TRBJ2-1, with 8 bases matching TRBD2. CDR1 is MDHEN and CDR2 is SYDVKM in the germline V gene. V lost 5 bases and J lost 7; bases outside the gene matches: 13. There are 16 residues in the CDR3. CDR3 nucleotide sequence: TGTGCCAGCAGTCGGACTAGCTTCCTGGGTGATAATGAGCAGTTCTTC. Amino acid sequence: CASSRTSFLGDNEQFF.

This chain joins TRBV4-1 and TRBJ2-7; perhaps TRBD1 as D (6 bases). Germline loops: CDR1 MGHRA, CDR2 YSYEKL. The CDR3 has 17 amino acids. V was shortened by 0 bases and J by 3 bases, with 18 bases between the two germline ends. This CDR3 reads CASSQDLGQSLGYEQYF. In DNA, the CDR3 is TGCGCCAGCAGCCAAGACCTCGGACAGTCCCTTGGCTACGAGCAGTACTTC.

This chain connects TRBV6-1 to TRBJ2-5; 7 bases align to TRBD2. The V gene's germline CDR1 is MNHNS and CDR2 SASEGT. V was clipped by 2 bases and J by 4 bases; unmatched bases: 13. This CDR3 region has 17 residues. CDR3 protein: CASSESLRGVEGETQYF. CDR3 nucleotides: TGTGCCAGCAGTGAATCTCTCCGGGGGGTCGAGGGAGAGACCCAGTACTTC.

This sequence joins TRBV5-8 and TRBJ2-6, with 8 bases aligning to TRBD1. The V gene's germline CDR1 is SGHTS and CDR2 YDEGEE. Losses at the gene ends were 3 bases for V and 3 bases for J; bases not matched to a gene: 8. The CDR3 is 17 residues long. In DNA form, the CDR3 reads TGTGCCAGCAGCTCGTACCAGGGGGCGCATGGGGCCAACGTCCTGACTTTC. This encodes CASSSYQGAHGANVLTF.

Only one count was recorded for this clone. At one boundary the junction diverges from the germline segment, which might be a read error. This sample also contains other DNA sequences that code for the same CDR3. The genes are TRBV5-6 and TRBJ1-5; TRBD1 agrees at 9 bases. CDR1 and CDR2 from the germline V gene are SGHDT and YYEEEE. The CDR3 sequence is 15 residues long. The CDR3 loop is CASSSGTGWDQPQHF. CDR3 nucleotide sequence: TGCGCCAGCAGCTCCGGGACAGGGTGGGATCAGCCCCAGCATTTT.

V gene TRBV10-1 combines with J gene TRBJ2-1; D is possibly TRBD2 (6 bases). This CDR3 region has 13 residues. V lost 6 bases to trimming and J lost 0 bases, with 6 bases between them. Per the germline V gene, CDR1 is WNHNN and CDR2 is SYGVQD (reference sequence). CDR3 loop: CASSGSSYNEQFF. The CDR3 DNA is TGCGCCAGCAGCGGGAGCTCCTACAATGAGCAGTTCTTC.

The chain recombines TRBV19 with TRBJ2-7, with TRBD1 identical over 8 bases. The V and J ends lost 5 bases and 0 bases, in that order; junction bases with no gene match: 6. CDR1 is LNHDA, CDR2 SQIVND, per germline (reference sequence). CDR3 size: 15 residues. CDR3 DNA sequence: TGTGCCAGTAGTCCTGACAGGGGCAGCTCCTACGAGCAGTACTTC. It is translated as CASSPDRGSSYEQYF.

This chain connects TRBV6-5 to TRBJ2-3, with 12 bases matching TRBD2. J was trimmed by 6 bases and V by 4 bases; bases with no gene match: 8. Germline V CDR1 and CDR2: MNHEY, SVGAGI. CDR3 length: 16 residues. The CDR3 loop is CASSSEGLAGLDTQYF. The CDR3 region has the DNA TGTGCCAGCAGTTCAGAGGGACTAGCGGGTTTGGATACGCAGTATTTT.

In its sample, this clone was seen once. V and J are TRBV28 and TRBJ1-4; possibly TRBD1 for D (5 bases). Germline V gives CDR1 MDHEN, CDR2 SYDVKM. This CDR3 is built from 13 residues. Trimming left V 5 bases short and J 9 bases short, with 13 bases between. CDR3 coding DNA: TGTGCCAGCAGTCCGCCAGACAGAAAAAAACTGTTTTTT. It yields the protein CASSPPDRKKLFF.